This T cell receptor beta chain was obtained from a study of blood T cell repertoires in COVID-19. Across the whole study: Donors in the United States, Italy and Spain gave samples during acute or convalescent COVID-19.

Authors' processing steps: Amplifying reference gene primers gave estimates of nucleated cell counts. Method: immunoSEQ multiplex PCR; TCRdb's copy keeps in-frame clones and lacks some. That table furnishes V, J and clone size, whereas the DNA furnished D and trimming. Of approximately 260,000 clones in the sample, approximately 87% were seen once. V lost 3 bases and J 10 bases, leaving 12 bases between the germline ends. This CDR3 is 12 amino acids long. Per the germline V gene, CDR1 is LGHDT and CDR2 is YNNKEL (reference sequence). This clone occurred many times. This chain links TRBV3-1 (or the pseudogene TRBV3-2) with TRBJ1-2; no reliable D call. The receptor was isolated from a man aged 55 to 70 who had recovered from COVID-19. Sequencing was performed on peripheral blood. CDR3 bases: TGTGCCAGCAGCCAGAACGCGGTCCTCTACACCTTC. Translation gives CASSQNAVLYTF.